What follows is one TCR beta chain and its context. Its target is unknown. Measured with immunoSEQ multiplex PCR; TCRdb has only the in-frame clones, and not every one. The sample has 120,000 to 150,000 clones, about 93% seen once. These data originate in a study of T cell responses to AZD1222 COVID-19 vaccine. Whole-study results and caveats: Breadth and depth of Spike-specific TCRs rose after two AZD1222 doses. Only after the peak T cell response were repertoires sampled. Spike was spanned by vaccine-associated CD4 TCRs, which were dominant at 160-218 and 743-854. The donors showed a predominance of white British ancestry and of females, with possible underestimation of clonal diversity.

CDR1 is MNHEY, CDR2 SVGAGI, per germline. This CDR3 is 13 amino acids long. Trimming took off 8 bases at V and 3 bases at J, with 13 bases between the two ends. The sequencing used peripheral blood, collected on day 0 of AZD1222 vaccination. The clonotype originates from an adult in good health. The V and J genes are TRBV6-5 and TRBJ1-2; a possible D gene is TRBD1 (6 bases). The CDR3 loop reads CASVLQGHYGYTF. CDR3 nucleotides: TGTGCCAGCGTCCTTCAGGGGCACTATGGCTACACCTTC.